These T cell receptor beta chains were read from a single sample in a study of cytomegalovirus exposure and HLA in healthy donors. Measured with immunoSEQ multiplex PCR; TCRdb has only the in-frame clones, and not every one. Of 150,000 to 200,000 clones in the sample, roughly 89% were seen once. The sequencing sample was made of PBMCs. Receptors originate from a man aged 18 to 30 in good health and CMV-seropositive. Both conserved end residues are part of each CDR3. A D gene is named only where the DNA matches it firmly. Rows may omit the clone size; those that give it use once, few, many or a size class.

V gene: TRBV15; D gene: TRBD1; clone size: -; J gene: TRBJ1-3; CDR3 DNA: TGTGCCACCAGCAGAGATGGACAGGGTTCTGGAAACACCATATATTTT; CDR3 protein: CATSRDGQGSGNTIYF
V gene: TRBV2; D gene: TRBD2; clone size: -; J gene: TRBJ2-5; CDR3 DNA: TGTGCCAGCCGCCCGCTAGCGGGAAAAGGGGAGACCCAGTACTTC; CDR3 protein: CASRPLAGKGETQYF
V gene: TRBV6-1; D gene: -; clone size: -; J gene: TRBJ1-1; CDR3 DNA: TGTGCCGTACTGGGGGGGACAAGGAACACTGAAGCTTTCTTT; CDR3 protein: CAVLGGTRNTEAFF
V gene: TRBV27; D gene: -; clone size: -; J gene: TRBJ2-3; CDR3 DNA: TGTGCTATGTCGGGAGAGGGAAGCACAGATACGCAGTATTTT; CDR3 protein: CAMSGEGSTDTQYF
V gene: TRBV7-9; D gene: -; clone size: -; J gene: TRBJ1-5; CDR3 DNA: TGTGCCAGCAGCTTAGACAGGAATCAGCCCCAGCATTTT; CDR3 protein: CASSLDRNQPQHF
V gene: TRBV9; D gene: -; clone size: -; J gene: TRBJ2-3; CDR3 DNA: TGTGCCAGCAGCTTCTCCAGCGGGAGCACAGATACGCAGTATTTT; CDR3 protein: CASSFSSGSTDTQYF
V gene: TRBV4-1; D gene: -; clone size: -; J gene: TRBJ1-1; CDR3 DNA: TGCGCCAGCAGCCAAGACCGGAGTGAAGCTTTCTTT; CDR3 protein: CASSQDRSEAFF
V gene: TRBV5-1; D gene: -; clone size: -; J gene: TRBJ2-7; CDR3 DNA: TGCGCCAGCAGAACAGCGGCTTCCTACGAGCAGTACTTC; CDR3 protein: CASRTAASYEQYF
V gene: TRBV19; D gene: TRBD2; clone size: -; J gene: TRBJ2-2; CDR3 DNA: TGTGCCAGTAGTCCGGGACTAGCGGGACTCACCGGGGAGCTGTTTTTT; CDR3 protein: CASSPGLAGLTGELFF
V gene: TRBV7-9; D gene: -; clone size: -; J gene: TRBJ2-5; CDR3 DNA: TGTGCCAGCAGCTTAGTGGTGGCTAGCGTTCAAGAGACCCAGTACTTC; CDR3 protein: CASSLVVASVQETQYF
V gene: TRBV30; D gene: -; clone size: -; J gene: TRBJ2-7; CDR3 DNA: TGTGCCTGGAGTGGACTAGTGACCTACGAGCAGTACTTC; CDR3 protein: CAWSGLVTYEQYF
V gene: TRBV9; D gene: -; clone size: -; J gene: TRBJ2-7; CDR3 DNA: TGTGCCAGCAGCGTAGGGCAGGGACATTCCTACGAGCAGTACTTC; CDR3 protein: CASSVGQGHSYEQYF
V gene: TRBV9; D gene: TRBD1; clone size: -; J gene: TRBJ2-2; CDR3 DNA: TGTGCCAGCAGCGACAATACAGGGGGGACTACCGGGGAGCTGTTTTTT; CDR3 protein: CASSDNTGGTTGELFF
V gene: TRBV7-9; D gene: TRBD1; clone size: few; J gene: TRBJ2-5; CDR3 DNA: TGTGCCAGCAGCGGGGGACAGCTTGCGAGAGAGACCCAGTACTTC; CDR3 protein: CASSGGQLARETQYF
V gene: TRBV6-1; D gene: TRBD2; clone size: -; J gene: TRBJ2-1; CDR3 DNA: TGTGCCAGCAGTGGGCTAGCGGGAGGTAACAATGAGCAGTTCTTC; CDR3 protein: CASSGLAGGNNEQFF
V gene: TRBV10-3; D gene: TRBD2; clone size: -; J gene: TRBJ2-7; CDR3 DNA: TGTGCCAGGACTAGGTGCGAGCAGTACTTC; CDR3 protein: CARTRCEQYF
V gene: TRBV5-1; D gene: -; clone size: -; J gene: TRBJ1-1; CDR3 DNA: TGCGCCAGCAGCTTTAAGTCGGGGGCTGAAGCTTTCTTT; CDR3 protein: CASSFKSGAEAFF
V gene: TRBV20-1; D gene: -; clone size: -; J gene: TRBJ1-1; CDR3 DNA: TGCAGTGCTAGCATGAACACTGAAGCTTTCTTT; CDR3 protein: CSASMNTEAFF
V gene: TRBV5-1; D gene: -; clone size: -; J gene: TRBJ1-5; CDR3 DNA: TGCGCCAGCAGCTTGGGCAGCGGCAATCAGCCCCAGCATTTT; CDR3 protein: CASSLGSGNQPQHF
V gene: TRBV30; D gene: -; clone size: -; J gene: TRBJ1-5; CDR3 DNA: TGTGCCTGGAGTGTACAGGGTAATCAGCCCCAGCATTTT; CDR3 protein: CAWSVQGNQPQHF
V gene: TRBV4-1; D gene: TRBD2; clone size: -; J gene: TRBJ2-7; CDR3 DNA: TGCGCCAGCAGCCATTATAGCGGGAAGGTCTACGAGCAGTACTTC; CDR3 protein: CASSHYSGKVYEQYF
V gene: TRBV10-3; D gene: -; clone size: once; J gene: TRBJ2-1; CDR3 DNA: TGTGCCATCAACCCCTCGGGCTCCTACAATGAGCAGTTCTTC; CDR3 protein: CAINPSGSYNEQFF
V gene: TRBV25-1; D gene: -; clone size: -; J gene: TRBJ2-6; CDR3 DNA: TGTGCCAGCAGTTCTCCCGGACTTCGCGGGGCCAACGTCCTGACTTTC; CDR3 protein: CASSSPGLRGANVLTF
V gene: TRBV19; D gene: TRBD1; clone size: -; J gene: TRBJ2-5; CDR3 DNA: TGTGCCAGTAGTATAGGACAGGGGACACAAGAGACCCAGTACTTC; CDR3 protein: CASSIGQGTQETQYF
V gene: TRBV7-2; D gene: -; clone size: -; J gene: TRBJ2-5; CDR3 DNA: TGTGCCAGCAGCTTAGAACGTGGTCAGGGGAAGACCCAGTACTTC; CDR3 protein: CASSLERGQGKTQYF
V gene: TRBV6-6; D gene: -; clone size: -; J gene: TRBJ2-1; CDR3 DNA: TGTGCCAGCAGTTTTCCCGGGACAAACTCCAATGAGCAGTTCTTC; CDR3 protein: CASSFPGTNSNEQFF
V gene: TRBV5-1; D gene: TRBD1; clone size: -; J gene: TRBJ2-1; CDR3 DNA: TGCGCCAGCAGCTTTGAACAGGGGGTCTACAATGAGCAGTTCTTC; CDR3 protein: CASSFEQGVYNEQFF
V gene: TRBV9; D gene: -; clone size: -; J gene: TRBJ2-3; CDR3 DNA: TGTGCCAGCAGCGTCGGGGTTAGCACAGATACGCAGTATTTT; CDR3 protein: CASSVGVSTDTQYF
V gene: TRBV30; D gene: TRBD1; clone size: -; J gene: TRBJ1-5; CDR3 DNA: TGTGCCTGGAGCACAGGGGGCGGTCAGCCCCAGCATTTT; CDR3 protein: CAWSTGGGQPQHF
V gene: TRBV21-1; D gene: -; clone size: -; J gene: TRBJ2-7; CDR3 DNA: TGTGCCAGCAGCAAAGGAGCATGGGACAGGGGCTACGAGCAGTACTTC; CDR3 protein: CASSKGAWDRGYEQYF
V gene: TRBV7-9; D gene: TRBD2; clone size: -; J gene: TRBJ2-1; CDR3 DNA: TGTGCCAGCAGAGAGAAATTGGGACTAGCGGGAGTGAACAATGAGCAGTTCTTC; CDR3 protein: CASREKLGLAGVNNEQFF
V gene: TRBV7-3; D gene: -; clone size: -; J gene: TRBJ2-7; CDR3 DNA: TGTGCCAGCAGCTTAATAATGTTTGTTGGGGTACGCGGGACAGAAGCGACCCCATTAAACGAGCAGTACTTC; CDR3 protein: CASSLIMFVGVRGTEATPLNEQYF
V gene: TRBV28; D gene: -; clone size: few; J gene: TRBJ1-5; CDR3 DNA: TGTGCCAGCAGTTGGGGCATCAATCAGCCCCAGCATTTT; CDR3 protein: CASSWGINQPQHF
V gene: TRBV5-4; D gene: TRBD1; clone size: -; J gene: TRBJ2-7; CDR3 DNA: TGTGCCAGCAGCTTTAGTTTCCGGACAGGGGGGAACGAGCAGTACTTC; CDR3 protein: CASSFSFRTGGNEQYF
V gene: TRBV14; D gene: TRBD1; clone size: -; J gene: TRBJ1-1; CDR3 DNA: TGTGCCAGCAGCTTCGTACAGGGGGCTACTGAAGCTTTCTTT; CDR3 protein: CASSFVQGATEAFF
V gene: TRBV6-1; D gene: -; clone size: -; J gene: TRBJ1-5; CDR3 DNA: TGTGCCAGCAAAAGTACAGAATTTAGCAATCAGCCCCAGCATTTT; CDR3 protein: CASKSTEFSNQPQHF
V gene: TRBV6-1; D gene: -; clone size: -; J gene: TRBJ1-1; CDR3 DNA: TGTGCCAGCAGTGAAGCAGGGACAATGAACACTGAAGCTTTCTTT; CDR3 protein: CASSEAGTMNTEAFF
V gene: TRBV19; D gene: -; clone size: few; J gene: TRBJ1-1; CDR3 DNA: TGTGCCAGTAGTTACACCGGGGACACTGAAGCTTTCTTT; CDR3 protein: CASSYTGDTEAFF
V gene: TRBV7-6; D gene: -; clone size: -; J gene: TRBJ2-1; CDR3 DNA: TGTGCCAGCAGCTTAGCGCCGGCTAGCGCCAATGAGCAGTTCTTC; CDR3 protein: CASSLAPASANEQFF
V gene: TRBV9; D gene: -; clone size: -; J gene: TRBJ1-3; CDR3 DNA: TGTGCCAGCAGCTCCCGGGGTCGGGGAAACACCATATATTTT; CDR3 protein: CASSSRGRGNTIYF
V gene: TRBV7-2; D gene: TRBD2; clone size: once; J gene: TRBJ2-7; CDR3 DNA: TGTGCCAGCAGCTTCATTAGCGGGCCTGAAAAGCAGTACTTC; CDR3 protein: CASSFISGPEKQYF
V gene: TRBV5-1; D gene: TRBD2; clone size: -; J gene: TRBJ2-2; CDR3 DNA: TGCGCCAGCAGCGTAGCGGGCCCGAACACCGGGGAGCTGTTTTTT; CDR3 protein: CASSVAGPNTGELFF
V gene: TRBV27; D gene: -; clone size: -; J gene: TRBJ1-2; CDR3 DNA: TGTGCCAGCGGCCCTCCCGGGACTAACTATGGCTACACCTTC; CDR3 protein: CASGPPGTNYGYTF
V gene: TRBV11-2; D gene: TRBD2; clone size: -; J gene: TRBJ2-1; CDR3 DNA: TGTGCCAGCAGCTTAAGTCAGTCGGGGCTAGCGGGAGTAAATGAGCAGTTCTTC; CDR3 protein: CASSLSQSGLAGVNEQFF
V gene: TRBV6-1; D gene: TRBD1; clone size: -; J gene: TRBJ1-5; CDR3 DNA: TGTGCCAGCAGTGAAAAGGGACAGGGGGCTTTTCAGCCCCAGCATTTT; CDR3 protein: CASSEKGQGAFQPQHF
V gene: TRBV6-5; D gene: -; clone size: -; J gene: TRBJ1-1; CDR3 DNA: TGTGCCAGCAGGTCGGGGGGCTCGAACACTGAAGCTTTCTTT; CDR3 protein: CASRSGGSNTEAFF